The 27 T cell receptor beta chains given below trace back to one sample, sequenced in a study of T cell responses to AZD1222 COVID-19 vaccine. The data were produced by immunoSEQ multiplex PCR, yet TCRdb's version contains in-frame clones alone and is incomplete. This sample yields 110,000 to 150,000 clones, of which just over 85% are seen a single time; around 3.5% belongs to the top ten. The source was peripheral blood, collected on day 0 of AZD1222 vaccination. These receptors all stem from an adult in good health.

The CDR3 sequence: CAIISGDTYEQYF. The CDR3 region has the DNA TGTGCCATCATCAGCGGGGATACCTACGAGCAGTACTTC. The V call is TRBV10-3, the J call TRBJ2-7; 7 bases are a match to TRBD2. V lost 7 bases and J lost 2; bases outside the gene matches: 5. CDR1 and CDR2 from the germline V gene are ENHRY and SYGVKD. This CDR3 contains 13 residues.

The chain uses TRBV10-3 and TRBJ2-7; D is unresolved. Trimming cost V 6 bases and J 1 base, with 7 bases left between them. CDR1 and CDR2 from the germline V gene are ENHRY and SYGVKD. This CDR3 region has 12 residues. The CDR3 nucleotides are TGTGCCATCAGAGGTCATTCCTACGAGCAGTACTTC. Its protein is CAIRGHSYEQYF.

The chain links TRBV6-5 to TRBJ1-1; perhaps TRBD1 as D (6 bases). Germline-derived CDR1 and CDR2 are MNHEY and SVGAGI. The CDR3 sequence is 14 residues long. V lost 5 bases and J 0 bases, leaving 10 bases between the germline ends. In nucleotides, the CDR3 is TGTGCCAGCAGTCGGGACACCGTGAACACTGAAGCTTTCTTT. Protein: CASSRDTVNTEAFF.

V usage is TRBV18 and J usage is TRBJ1-2; no clear D. The germline gives CDR1 KGHSH, CDR2 LQKENI. V lost 5 bases and J lost 7, with 14 bases in between. The CDR3 length is 13 residues. The CDR3 DNA reads as TGTGCCAGCTCATTGGAGACCTTCTTTGGCTACACCTTC. Encoded protein: CASSLETFFGYTF.

As for this clone: Other nucleotide sequences in the sample specify the same CDR3. V usage is TRBV30 and J usage is TRBJ2-7, with 10 nucleotides matching TRBD1. V lost 5 bases, J lost 3 bases, and 7 bases stayed unmatched. The CDR3 is made up of 14 amino acids. Germline V gives CDR1 GTSNPN, CDR2 SVGIG (reference sequence). The CDR3 here is CAWRGGTGVYEQYF. DNA of the CDR3: TGTGCCTGGCGGGGGGGGACAGGGGTCTACGAGCAGTACTTC.

This chain joins TRBV3-1 (or the pseudogene TRBV3-2) and TRBJ2-5; no firm D call. Looked up from germline, CDR1 is LGHDT and CDR2 is YNNKEL (reference sequence). This CDR3 comprises 15 residues. The germline V and J ends were trimmed by 0 bases and 1 base, with 9 bases remaining between them. The CDR3 loop is CASSQDRSTQETQYF. The DNA of the CDR3 is TGTGCCAGCAGCCAAGATCGCAGCACCCAAGAGACCCAGTACTTC.

The rearrangement joins TRBV10-3 to TRBJ1-1, with no clear D. V was shortened by 7 bases and J by 0 bases, with 9 bases between the two germline ends. This CDR3 is built from 13 residues. Per the germline V gene, CDR1 is ENHRY and CDR2 is SYGVKD. In DNA form, the CDR3 reads TGTGCCATCACCCCCGGGGTGAACACTGAAGCTTTCTTT. It is translated as CAITPGVNTEAFF.

In this sample, this clone turned up a few times. The CDR3, as DNA: TGTGCCAGTGGGCACAGGGATCAGCCCCAGCATTTT. The encoded protein is CASGHRDQPQHF. This chain connects TRBV19 to TRBJ1-5; D is possibly TRBD1 (6 bases). The CDR3 extends over 12 amino acids. The V and J ends lost 8 bases and 5 bases respectively, with 10 bases between them. The germline gives CDR1 LNHDA, CDR2 SQIVND (reference sequence).

The gene calls are TRBV5-1 and TRBJ1-1, with D possibly matching TRBD1 (5 bases). V lost 4 bases to trimming and J lost 7 bases, with 20 bases between them. The length of the CDR3 is 15 residues. Germline V CDR1 and CDR2: SGHRS, YFSETQ. For the CDR3, the DNA is TGCGCCAGCAGCCCTGGAGAGCTCAGGGACGTTGAAGCTTTCTTT. This sequence encodes CASSPGELRDVEAFF.

The J gene is TRBJ2-7, the V gene TRBV9, with TRBD1 identical over 7 bases. V lost 3 bases to trimming and J lost 5 bases; unmatched junction nucleotides: 11. CDR1 and CDR2 (germline): SGDLS, YYNGEE. The CDR3 length is 15 residues. The CDR3 sequence is CASSGGQVGVDEQYF. Written as DNA, the CDR3 is TGTGCCAGCAGCGGTGGACAGGTCGGTGTCGACGAGCAGTACTTC.

The rearrangement joins TRBV11-2 to TRBJ1-4; 8 nucleotides match TRBD1. The V gene end was trimmed by 5 bases and the J gene end by 4 bases; junction bases not matched to a gene: 9. The CDR3 is 16 amino acids. Looked up from germline, CDR1 is SGHAT and CDR2 is FQNNGV. CDR3 loop: CASSLGQGGVNEKLFF. The CDR3 DNA reads TGTGCCAGCAGCCTAGGACAGGGAGGGGTTAATGAAAAACTGTTTTTT.

V and J are TRBV6-6 and TRBJ1-5; maybe TRBD1 (6 bases). The CDR3 contains 11 residues. V was shortened by 10 bases and J by 11 bases, with 15 bases between the two germline ends. Germline V gene sequence: CDR1 MNHNY, CDR2 SVGAGI (reference sequence). In DNA form, the CDR3 reads TGTGCCACTGAGGGGGGGGTGGCCCAGCATTTT. Its translation is CATEGGVAQHF.

The genes are TRBV12-3 or TRBV12-4 and TRBJ1-2; 7 bases line up with TRBD1. Unmatched junction bases numbered 7, after V lost 6 bases and J lost 9 bases. The CDR3 loop spans 12 amino acids. CDR3 coding DNA: TGTGCCAGCAGCCTAGGGGGCCATAGCTACACCTTC. Protein sequence: CASSLGGHSYTF.

The chain joins TRBV5-4 to TRBJ2-4; TRBD2 agrees at 7 bases. Trimming removed 0 bases from V and 1 base from J; junction bases left unmatched: 4. The CDR3 sequence is 16 residues long. CDR1 and CDR2 (germline): SGHNT, YYREEE (reference sequence). The CDR3 loop is CASSLAGGLAKNIQYF. The CDR3 nucleotides are TGTGCCAGCAGCTTGGCGGGAGGCTTGGCCAAAAACATTCAGTACTTC.

The chain employs TRBV4-2 and TRBJ2-2; D is unresolved. Trimming cost V 8 bases and J 5 bases, with 15 bases left between them. The CDR3 is 14 amino acids. Germline loops: CDR1 LGHNA, CDR2 YNFKEQ. The CDR3 coding sequence is TGTGCCAGCGGCGGATCTCTGCGGACCGGGGAGCTGTTTTTT. Translating it yields CASGGSLRTGELFF.

The chain uses TRBV7-2 and TRBJ2-2; TRBD2 aligns across 9 bases. This CDR3 has 16 amino acids. The germline CDR1 and CDR2 sequences are SGHTA and FQGNSA. With 6 bases clipped from V and 2 bases from J, the junction kept 7 bases outside the gene matches. CDR3 amino acids: CASRSASGKNTGELFF. The CDR3, as DNA: TGTGCCAGCAGGTCCGCTAGCGGGAAAAACACCGGGGAGCTGTTTTTT.

In DNA form, the CDR3 reads TGTGCCAGCAGTGGGCAGGGGAGAGAGACCCAGTACTTC. This encodes CASSGQGRETQYF. The chain is built from TRBV28 and TRBJ2-5; tentative D call: TRBD1 (6 bases). Germline V gene data show CDR1 as MDHEN and CDR2 as SYDVKM. Trimming stripped 5 bases from V and 4 bases from J, with 11 bases between. This CDR3 is 13 amino acids long.

The CDR3 bases are TGTGCCAGTAGTACGGGACAGGGGGGAGAGCAGTACTTC. Translating it yields CASSTGQGGEQYF. The chain carries TRBV19 and TRBJ2-7, with 11 positions matching TRBD1. Germline V gives CDR1 LNHDA, CDR2 SQIVND (reference sequence). The J segment lost 7 bases and the V segment lost 4 bases, leaving 3 bases of the junction unmatched. This CDR3 region has 13 residues.

The chain uses TRBV5-4 and TRBJ1-5; D remains ambiguous. This CDR3 comprises 15 residues. V lost 0 bases to trimming and J lost 10 bases, with 17 bases between them. Per germline, CDR1 SGHNT and CDR2 YYREEE (reference sequence). The CDR3 nucleotides are TGTGCCAGCAGCTTGGAGTACAAGGATTCTTTTCCCCAGCATTTT. It specifies CASSLEYKDSFPQHF.

This chain links TRBV7-3 with TRBJ2-3; 7 positions agree with TRBD2. The V gene's germline CDR1 is SGHTA and CDR2 FQGTGA. The CDR3 loop spans 15 amino acids. V was clipped by 2 bases and J by 3 bases; unmatched bases: 5. The CDR3 here is CASSLRASGTDTQYF. In nucleotides, the CDR3 is TGTGCCAGCAGCTTACGTGCTAGCGGTACAGATACGCAGTATTTT.

The CDR3 DNA is TGTGCCAGCAGTTTAATGGGCCCGATGAACACTGAAGCTTTCTTT. The encoded protein is CASSLMGPMNTEAFF. The chain uses TRBV28 and TRBJ1-1; D ambiguous. The length of the CDR3 is 15 residues. The germline V and J ends were trimmed by 2 bases and 0 bases, with 10 bases remaining between them. Germline V CDR1 and CDR2: MDHEN, SYDVKM.

V is TRBV2 and J is TRBJ1-4; no definite D call. This CDR3 is built from 15 residues. Trimming pared 4 bases from V and 7 bases from J, leaving 16 bases between. Looked up from germline, CDR1 is SNHLY and CDR2 is FYNNEI. CDR3 loop: CASSGPFPGVEKLFF. The CDR3 coding sequence is TGTGCCAGCAGTGGACCTTTTCCGGGAGTTGAAAAACTGTTTTTT.

The rearrangement links TRBV7-9 to TRBJ1-5, with D uncertain. The CDR3 is 14 residues long. The germline V gene has CDR1 SEHNR and CDR2 FQNEAQ (reference sequence). Trimming pared 4 bases from V and 2 bases from J, leaving 9 bases between. The CDR3 DNA reads TGTGCCAGCAGCTCTGGGGTTGGCAATCAGCCCCAGCATTTT. Translating gives CASSSGVGNQPQHF.

The J gene is TRBJ1-2, the V gene TRBV18; D is unclear. The V and J ends lost 5 bases and 5 bases respectively, with 12 bases between them. Germline CDR1 KGHSH, CDR2 LQKENI. This CDR3 region has 13 residues. The CDR3 protein is CASSETAEYGYTF. CDR3 DNA sequence: TGTGCCAGCTCAGAAACGGCAGAGTATGGCTACACCTTC.

The chain uses TRBV13 and TRBJ2-2; 7 nucleotides line up with TRBD2. With V trimmed by 2 bases and J by 3 bases, 3 bases remained unmatched. Germline CDR1 is PRHDT and CDR2 is FYEKMQ (reference sequence). This CDR3 spans 15 amino acids. The CDR3 sequence: CASSLLAEYTGELFF. Here the CDR3 DNA reads TGTGCCAGCAGCTTACTAGCGGAATACACCGGGGAGCTGTTTTTT.

The J gene is TRBJ1-2, the V gene TRBV3-1 (or the pseudogene TRBV3-2); D is possibly TRBD1 (5 bases). Trimming pared 1 base from V and 2 bases from J, leaving 14 bases between. From germline, CDR1 is LGHDT and CDR2 YNNKEL (reference sequence). CDR3 length: 16 residues. This chain's CDR3 is CASSQVVGGTNYGYTF. CDR3 bases: TGTGCCAGCAGCCAAGTAGTTGGCGGGACGAACTATGGCTACACCTTC.

J is TRBJ1-1 and V is TRBV5-1, with D unclear. The V gene's germline CDR1 is SGHRS and CDR2 YFSETQ. The V end lost 0 bases, the J end lost 3 bases, and 12 bases lay between the germline ends. There are 15 residues in the CDR3. The CDR3 sequence: CASSLARGGDTEAFF. Here the CDR3 DNA reads TGCGCCAGCAGCTTGGCCAGAGGTGGGGACACTGAAGCTTTCTTT.